A selection of T cell receptor beta chains follows, all from one sample in a study of T cell responses to AZD1222 COVID-19 vaccine. The table came from immunoSEQ multiplex PCR; TCRdb's copy has only in-frame clones and leaves some out. The sample shows around 110,000 clones, roughly 92% of them seen only once. The source was peripheral blood, collected 28 days after the second AZD1222 dose. These receptors originate from an adult who received the AZD1222 COVID-19 vaccine. Both conserved end residues are part of each CDR3. D genes are given only for firm matches. Expanded clones get a size class; other rows say once, few or many, or leave the size out.

clone size,D gene,J gene,CDR3 length,V gene,CDR3 protein,CDR3 DNA
-,TRBD2,TRBJ2-3,16,TRBV13,CASSPGLAGIADTQYF,TGTGCCAGCAGCCCGGGACTAGCGGGAATCGCAGATACGCAGTATTTT
-,-,TRBJ2-5,13,TRBV11-2,CASNPPGQETQYF,TGTGCCAGCAACCCCCCGGGACAAGAGACCCAGTACTTC
once,TRBD1,TRBJ1-1,17,TRBV25-1,CASSVNVGQGLNTEAFF,TGTGCCAGCAGTGTAAACGTGGGACAGGGACTGAACACTGAAGCTTTCTTT
-,TRBD2,TRBJ2-1,16,TRBV28,CASRPLRTSGHNEQFF,TGTGCCAGCAGACCCCTAAGGACTAGCGGTCACAATGAGCAGTTCTTC
-,TRBD2,TRBJ2-5,15,TRBV19,CASSIRGRAGETQYF,TGTGCCAGTAGTATCCGCGGGAGGGCCGGAGAGACCCAGTACTTC
-,TRBD1,TRBJ2-5,14,TRBV9,CASSTAGGEETQYF,TGTGCCAGCAGCACAGCAGGGGGCGAAGAGACCCAGTACTTC
-,TRBD1,TRBJ1-1,15,TRBV27,CASSWTGRYSAEAFF,TGTGCCAGCAGTTGGACAGGGAGGTACTCCGCTGAAGCTTTCTTT
-,-,TRBJ1-1,13,TRBV2,CASSPGASTEAFF,TGTGCCAGCAGCCCAGGGGCTAGCACTGAAGCTTTCTTT
-,-,TRBJ1-2,14,TRBV27,CASSLSTGLRDYTF,TGTGCCAGCAGCCTATCGACGGGATTAAGGGACTACACCTTC
-,-,TRBJ2-1,11,TRBV29-1,CSVRGYNEQFF,TGCAGCGTGAGGGGCTACAATGAGCAGTTCTTC
few,-,TRBJ2-1,13,TRBV5-4,CASSGDSYNEQFF,TGTGCCAGCAGCGGTGACAGCTACAATGAGCAGTTCTTC
-,TRBD2,TRBJ2-7,14,TRBV10-3,CAISEGLADYEQYF,TGTGCCATCAGTGAGGGACTAGCGGATTACGAGCAGTACTTC
-,TRBD1,TRBJ2-7,14,TRBV27,CASSLGDRAYEQYF,TGTGCCAGCAGTTTAGGGGACAGGGCCTACGAACAGTACTTC
-,-,TRBJ1-5,14,TRBV19,CASSIRWGNQPQHF,TGTGCCAGTAGTATACGATGGGGGAATCAGCCCCAGCATTTT
-,-,TRBJ2-3,17,TRBV21-1,CASSNWTSGLPTDTQYF,TGTGCCAGCAGCAACTGGACTAGCGGACTTCCCACAGATACGCAGTATTTT
-,TRBD1,TRBJ1-6,16,TRBV13,CASSSGTENPSSPLHF,TGTGCCAGCAGCTCCGGGACAGAGAATCCAAGTTCACCCCTCCACTTT
-,-,TRBJ2-7,10,TRBV2,CASKLYEQYF,TGTGCCAGCAAGCTCTACGAGCAGTACTTC
-,-,TRBJ1-6,15,TRBV20-1,CSASFLSSYNSPLHF,TGCAGTGCTAGTTTCTTAAGCTCCTATAATTCACCCCTCCACTTT
-,-,TRBJ1-3,13,TRBV7-7,CASSLGSGNTIYF,TGTGCTAGCAGCTTAGGATCTGGGAACACCATATATTTT
-,-,TRBJ2-3,14,TRBV7-2,CASSLGGNPDTQYF,TGTGCCAGCAGCTTAGGAGGGAATCCAGATACGCAGTATTTT
once,-,TRBJ1-3,11,TRBV10-3,CAISDSGTEYF,TGTGCCATCAGTGATTCCGGGACCGAATATTTT
-,-,TRBJ2-7,11,TRBV20-1,CSASRGNEQYF,TGCAGTGCTAGTAGGGGCAACGAGCAGTACTTC
-,-,TRBJ2-1,15,TRBV28,CASSFSGRSYNEQFF,TGTGCCAGCAGTTTTAGTGGGAGGTCCTACAATGAGCAGTTCTTC
-,-,TRBJ2-3,15,TRBV10-1,CANPGGGRAADTQYF,TGCGCCAACCCAGGAGGCGGTAGGGCCGCAGATACGCAGTATTTT
once,-,TRBJ2-7,15,TRBV6-1,CASSEAGPLGREQYF,TGTGCCAGCAGTGAAGCAGGGCCGCTCGGACGGGAGCAGTACTTC
-,-,TRBJ2-7,12,TRBV28,CASSVGVYEQYF,TGTGCCAGCAGTGTAGGGGTTTACGAGCAGTACTTC
-,-,TRBJ2-1,13,TRBV12-3/TRBV12-4,CASSPGPGGEQFF,TGTGCCAGCAGTCCCGGTCCCGGGGGTGAGCAGTTCTTC
-,TRBD1,TRBJ1-6,14,TRBV19,CASSGQGLASPLHF,TGTGCCAGTAGCGGACAGGGTCTGGCTTCACCCCTCCACTTT
-,TRBD2,TRBJ2-7,18,TRBV28,CASSSSHFPGGGPYEQYF,TGTGCCAGCAGTTCTTCCCACTTCCCGGGAGGGGGTCCCTACGAGCAGTACTTC
-,-,TRBJ1-3,12,TRBV29-1,CSVEDSGNTIYF,TGCAGCGTTGAAGATTCTGGAAACACCATATATTTT
-,-,TRBJ1-1,14,TRBV5-1,CASSVILGNTEAFF,TGCGCCAGCAGCGTGATCCTGGGGAACACTGAAGCTTTCTTT
-,-,TRBJ1-5,15,TRBV6-5,CASSPDRVGNQPQHF,TGTGCCAGCAGTCCCGACAGAGTCGGCAATCAGCCCCAGCATTTT
-,-,TRBJ1-4,15,TRBV6-5,CASSYNRGLDEKLFF,TGTGCCAGCAGTTACAATCGGGGTTTGGATGAAAAACTGTTTTTT
-,-,TRBJ2-7,15,TRBV7-2,CASSLAQGSFYEQYF,TGTGCCAGCAGCTTAGCCCAGGGGTCGTTTTACGAGCAGTACTTC
-,TRBD1,TRBJ1-2,12,TRBV28,CASSGTDYGYTF,TGTGCCAGCAGTGGGACAGACTATGGCTACACCTTC
-,-,TRBJ1-1,15,TRBV5-6,CASSLPGDPNTEAFF,TGTGCCAGCAGCTTGCCGGGGGACCCGAACACTGAAGCTTTCTTT
once,-,TRBJ2-3,18,TRBV5-3,CARSLRGSHPASTDTQYF,TGTGCCAGAAGCTTGAGGGGGAGCCATCCCGCTAGCACAGATACGCAGTATTTT
-,-,TRBJ1-1,17,TRBV5-1,CASSLFTGQTMNTEAFF,TGCGCCAGCAGCTTGTTCACAGGGCAGACTATGAACACTGAAGCTTTCTTT
once,-,TRBJ2-6,14,TRBV6-5,CASSTEAGANVLTF,TGTGCCAGCAGTACTGAGGCTGGGGCCAACGTCCTGACTTTC
-,TRBD2,TRBJ2-5,17,TRBV5-1,CASSLGFTSGSQETQYF,TGCGCCAGCAGCTTGGGTTTCACTAGCGGGTCCCAAGAGACCCAGTACTTC
-,TRBD2,TRBJ2-3,15,TRBV10-2,CASSPDAGAGNTQYF,TGCGCCAGCAGCCCAGATGCGGGAGCGGGTAATACGCAGTATTTT
-,-,TRBJ1-3,13,TRBV25-1,CASSVVAGNTIYF,TGTGCCAGCAGTGTGGTTGCTGGAAACACCATATATTTT
-,TRBD1,TRBJ2-7,15,TRBV7-9,CASSLETGGSYEQYF,TGTGCCAGCAGCTTAGAAACAGGGGGCTCCTACGAGCAGTACTTC
-,TRBD1,TRBJ2-7,13,TRBV5-1,CASQGTGSYEQYF,TGCGCCAGCCAAGGGACAGGGTCCTACGAGCAGTACTTC
-,-,TRBJ1-1,15,TRBV5-1,CASSLGVTVNTEAFF,TGCGCCAGCAGCTTGGGGGTAACAGTGAACACTGAAGCTTTCTTT
-,-,TRBJ2-7,14,TRBV28,CASRSDRAGGVKDF,TGTGCCAGCAGGTCCGACAGGGCCGGGGGGGTTAAGGACTTC
-,-,TRBJ2-5,12,TRBV29-1,CSVDSGTETQYF,TGCAGCGTTGATTCCGGGACCGAGACCCAGTACTTC
few,-,TRBJ1-3,13,TRBV12-3/TRBV12-4,CASRALPGNTIYF,TGTGCCAGCAGGGCCCTTCCAGGAAACACCATATATTTT
-,-,TRBJ2-3,13,TRBV28,CASRTLGPDTQYF,TGTGCCAGCAGGACTCTGGGTCCAGATACGCAGTATTTT
-,-,TRBJ2-7,14,TRBV11-2,CASSLEQLAYEQYF,TGTGCCAGCAGCTTAGAGCAATTAGCCTACGAGCAGTACTTC
-,-,TRBJ2-7,13,TRBV7-8,CASRKPRGNEQYF,TGTGCCAGCCGAAAACCCAGGGGAAACGAGCAGTACTTC
-,-,TRBJ2-1,12,TRBV15,CATSRDVNEQFF,TGTGCCACCAGCAGAGATGTCAATGAGCAGTTCTTC
-,-,TRBJ2-7,14,TRBV3-1/TRBV3-2,CASSQGQGPGEQYF,TGTGCCAGCAGCCAAGGTCAGGGGCCGGGGGAGCAGTACTTC
-,TRBD2,TRBJ2-7,15,TRBV5-4,CASSQGGNWGHEQYF,TGTGCCAGCAGTCAGGGAGGGAACTGGGGCCACGAGCAGTACTTC
few,-,TRBJ1-2,13,TRBV7-2,CASSLADSRGYTF,TGTGCCAGCAGCTTAGCGGACAGTCGGGGCTACACCTTC
once,-,TRBJ2-7,12,TRBV6-1,CASSESYYEQYF,TGTGCCAGCAGTGAAAGTTACTACGAGCAGTACTTC
-,TRBD1,TRBJ1-2,14,TRBV9,CASRKTGGPYGYTF,TGTGCCAGCAGGAAGACAGGGGGCCCCTATGGCTACACCTTC
-,-,TRBJ2-3,12,TRBV28,CASSPRADTQYF,TGTGCCAGCAGTCCGCGGGCAGATACGCAGTATTTT
-,TRBD1,TRBJ1-2,15,TRBV7-9,CASSLFGQGNYGYTF,TGTGCCAGCAGCTTATTCGGACAGGGAAACTATGGCTACACCTTC
-,TRBD1,TRBJ1-3,14,TRBV6-6,CASSKQGGGNTIYF,TGTGCCAGCAGTAAGCAGGGGGGAGGAAACACCATATATTTT